Below, 10 T cell receptor beta chains from the same sample are listed, as sequenced in a study of blood T cell repertoires in COVID-19. Data came from immunoSEQ multiplex PCR; TCRdb stores just in-frame clones and leaves some out. The top ten clones hold 3% to 3.5% of a sample with more than 40,000 clones, around 87% of them seen once. Sequencing was performed on PBMCs or T cells enriched from blood (not recorded which). The receptors were gathered from a woman aged 45-59 years who had recovered from COVID-19.

V gene TRBV7-7 combines with J gene TRBJ1-1, with 9 nucleotides matching TRBD1. V shed 5 bases and J 1 base; nucleotides not matched to a gene: 11. Germline V gene sequence: CDR1 SSHAT, CDR2 FNYEAQ (reference sequence). The CDR3 is 17 residues long. CDR3 amino acids: CASSPLGQGRGNTEAFF. DNA of the CDR3: TGTGCCAGCAGCCCCCTTGGACAGGGGAGAGGGAACACTGAAGCTTTCTTT.

In nucleotides, the CDR3 is TGCGCCAGCAGCCAAGAGGCAGGGGGCACGGCTAACTATGGCTACACCTTC. Amino acids: CASSQEAGGTANYGYTF. V usage is TRBV4-3 and J usage is TRBJ1-2; 8 bases match TRBD1. There are 17 residues in the CDR3. V trimming: 0 bases; J trimming: 0 bases; junction bases outside the gene matches: 6. Germline assignment: CDR1 LGHNA and CDR2 YSLEER.

V is TRBV7-2 and J is TRBJ2-7, with D tentatively TRBD2 (5 bases). Between the trimmed V and J ends, which lost 1 base and 7 bases, there was a span of 14 bases. This CDR3 spans 14 amino acids. Germline CDR1 and CDR2: SGHTA and FQGNSA. CDR3 in DNA: TGTGCCAGCAGCTTAGTACCGACCGGGATGGAGCAGTACTTC. Translated, it gives CASSLVPTGMEQYF.

J is TRBJ2-2 and V is TRBV27; 8 bases are a match to TRBD1. The ends lost 3 bases at V and 1 base at J; junction bases unmatched: 4. This CDR3 region has 16 residues. CDR1 is MNHEY and CDR2 is SMNVEV in the germline V gene (reference sequence). CDR3 sequence: CASSFRQGLNTGELFF. The CDR3 coding sequence is TGTGCCAGCAGTTTCCGACAGGGGCTGAACACCGGGGAGCTGTTTTTT.

The chain joins TRBV5-4 to TRBJ2-5; no clear D. This CDR3 is built from 12 residues. Germline loops: CDR1 SGHNT, CDR2 YYREEE (reference sequence). V was clipped by 1 base and J by 4 bases, with 5 bases between them. CDR3 region: CASSLNRETQYF. CDR3 bases: TGTGCCAGCAGCTTGAATCGAGAGACCCAGTACTTC.

The chain couples TRBV16 to TRBJ1-5; 9 bases fit TRBD1. This CDR3 is built from 17 residues. V was pared by 5 bases and J by 2 bases, with 10 bases of the junction left unmatched. The germline V gene encodes CDR1 KGHSY and CDR2 FQNENV. The chain's CDR3 is CASSEIPRTGGNQPQHF. Written as DNA, the CDR3 is TGTGCCAGCAGCGAAATCCCCCGGACAGGGGGCAATCAGCCCCAGCATTTT.

The gene calls are TRBV28 and TRBJ1-1; the match to TRBD1 covers 7 bases. Germline V gene lookup returns CDR1 MDHEN and CDR2 SYDVKM. Trimming removed 4 bases from V and 0 bases from J; junction bases left unmatched: 11. The CDR3 sequence is 17 residues long. The CDR3 spells CASSSAAGTVMNTEAFF. DNA of the CDR3: TGTGCCAGCAGTTCGGCGGCCGGGACAGTTATGAACACTGAAGCTTTCTTT.

The gene calls are TRBV27 and TRBJ1-5, with D uncertain. This CDR3 is built from 14 residues. CDR1 is MNHEY, CDR2 SMNVEV, per germline (reference sequence). Trimming left V 3 bases short and J 7 bases short, with 13 bases between. Here the CDR3 DNA reads TGTGCCAGCAGTTTGAGGCCCAGCGGGCAGCCCCAGCATTTT. Translated: CASSLRPSGQPQHF.

This clone was seen only once. J is TRBJ1-4 and V is TRBV15, with TRBD1 as a possible D gene (5 bases). Germline values: CDR1 LNHNV, CDR2 YYDKDF (reference sequence). CDR3 size: 16 residues. V was pared by 2 bases and J by 4 bases, with 14 bases between. CDR3 DNA sequence: TGTGCCACCAGCAGAATCCGCCGGGGGAATAATGAAAAACTGTTTTTT. Its protein product is CATSRIRRGNNEKLFF. Based on the CDR3 plus reference TRBV15 and TRBJ1-4, the full variable domain is DAMVIQNPRYQVTQFGKPVTLSCSQTLNHNVMYWYQQKSSQAPKLLFHYYDKDFNNEADTPDNFQSRRPNTSFCFLDIRSPGLGDTAMYLCATSRIRRGNNEKLFFGSGTQLSVL.

The chain carries TRBV29-1 and TRBJ2-5, with TRBD1 identical over 7 bases. J gave up 0 bases and V 7 bases, and 5 bases lay outside the gene matches. CDR3 length: 13 amino acids. CDR1 SQVTM and CDR2 ANQGSEA come from the germline V gene. The CDR3 reads CSGIQGNQETQYF. In DNA, the CDR3 is TGCAGCGGGATACAGGGGAACCAAGAGACCCAGTACTTC.